This TCR beta chain was identified in a study of control samples from healthy donors and cancer patients. The repertoire was sequenced with immunoSEQ multiplex PCR; TCRdb's copy has only in-frame clones and lacks some. This sample has more than 85,000 clones, with about 89% found just once. The specimen was blood. This receptor was obtained from a woman between 45 and 65 years old in good health.

Here the CDR3 reads CATSELGLAGNEQFF. In DNA, the CDR3 is TGTGCCACCAGTGAGTTGGGACTAGCCGGGAATGAGCAGTTCTTC. The V gene is TRBV24-1, the J gene TRBJ2-1; 9 nucleotides align to TRBD2. Germline CDR1 KGHDR, CDR2 SFDVKD. V lost 4 bases and J lost 7; bases outside the gene matches: 7. This CDR3 is built from 15 residues.